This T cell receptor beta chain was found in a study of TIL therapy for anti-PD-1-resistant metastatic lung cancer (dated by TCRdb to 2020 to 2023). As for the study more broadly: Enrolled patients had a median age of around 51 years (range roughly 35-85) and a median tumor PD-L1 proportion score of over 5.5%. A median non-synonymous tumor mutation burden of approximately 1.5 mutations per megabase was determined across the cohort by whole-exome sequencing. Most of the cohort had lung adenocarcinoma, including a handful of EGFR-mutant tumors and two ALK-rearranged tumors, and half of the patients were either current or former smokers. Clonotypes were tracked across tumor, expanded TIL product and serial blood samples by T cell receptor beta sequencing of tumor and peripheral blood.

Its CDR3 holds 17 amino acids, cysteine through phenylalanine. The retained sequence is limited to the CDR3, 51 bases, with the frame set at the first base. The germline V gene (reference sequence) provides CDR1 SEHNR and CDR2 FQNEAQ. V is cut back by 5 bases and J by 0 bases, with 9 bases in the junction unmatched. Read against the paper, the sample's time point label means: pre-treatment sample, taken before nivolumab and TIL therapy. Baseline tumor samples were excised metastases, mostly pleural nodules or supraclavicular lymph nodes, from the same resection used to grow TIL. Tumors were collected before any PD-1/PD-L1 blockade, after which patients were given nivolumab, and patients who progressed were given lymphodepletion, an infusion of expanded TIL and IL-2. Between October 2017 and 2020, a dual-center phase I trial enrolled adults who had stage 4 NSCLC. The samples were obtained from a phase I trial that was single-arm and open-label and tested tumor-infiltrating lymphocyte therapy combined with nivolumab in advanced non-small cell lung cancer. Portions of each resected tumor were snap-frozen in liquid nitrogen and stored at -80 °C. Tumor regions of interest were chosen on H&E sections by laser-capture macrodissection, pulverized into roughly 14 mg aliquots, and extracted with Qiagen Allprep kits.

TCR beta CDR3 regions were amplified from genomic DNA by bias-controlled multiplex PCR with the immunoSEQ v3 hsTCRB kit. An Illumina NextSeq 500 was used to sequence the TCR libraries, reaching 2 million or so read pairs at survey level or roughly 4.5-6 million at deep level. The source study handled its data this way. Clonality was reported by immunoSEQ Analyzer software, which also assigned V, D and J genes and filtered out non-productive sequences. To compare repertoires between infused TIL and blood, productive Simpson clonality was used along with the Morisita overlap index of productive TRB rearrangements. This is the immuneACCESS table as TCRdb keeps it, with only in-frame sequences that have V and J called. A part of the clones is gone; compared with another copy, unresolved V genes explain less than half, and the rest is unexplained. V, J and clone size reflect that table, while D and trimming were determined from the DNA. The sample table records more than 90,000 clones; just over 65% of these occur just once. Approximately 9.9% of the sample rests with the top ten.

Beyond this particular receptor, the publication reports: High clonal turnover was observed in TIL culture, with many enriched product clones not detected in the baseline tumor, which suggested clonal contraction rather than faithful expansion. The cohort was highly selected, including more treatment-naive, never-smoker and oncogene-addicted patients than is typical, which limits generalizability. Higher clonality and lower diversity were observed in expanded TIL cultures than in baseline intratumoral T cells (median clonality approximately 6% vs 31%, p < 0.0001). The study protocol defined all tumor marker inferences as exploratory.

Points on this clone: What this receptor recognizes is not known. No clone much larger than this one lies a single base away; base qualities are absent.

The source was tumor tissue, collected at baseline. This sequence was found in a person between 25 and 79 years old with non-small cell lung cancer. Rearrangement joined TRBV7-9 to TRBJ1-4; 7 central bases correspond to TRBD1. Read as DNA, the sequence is TGTGCCAGCAGCCCGGGACAGCAGCCTGCAACTAATGAAAAACTGTTTTTT. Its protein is CASSPGQQPATNEKLFF. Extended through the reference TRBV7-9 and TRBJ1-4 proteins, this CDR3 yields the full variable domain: DTGVSQNPRHKITKRGQNVTFRCDPISEHNRLYWYRQTLGQGPEFLTYFQNEAQLEKSRLLSDRFSAERPKGSFSTLEIQRTEQGDSAMYLCASSPGQQPATNEKLFFGSGTQLSVL.